This TCR beta chain was sequenced for a study of PD-1 blockade in classical Hodgkin lymphoma. This clone was counted only a few times. TCRdb's table, derived via immunoSEQ multiplex PCR, lists solely in-frame clones and lacks some. This table has fewer than 50,000 clones, over 75% appearing once. CDR3 length: 15 residues. Germline CDR1 is SGHKS and CDR2 is YYEKEE (reference sequence). V was shortened by 0 bases and J by 0 bases, with 7 bases between the two germline ends. Stated time point: cycle 4 day 1 (C4D1), after 6 weeks of nivolumab. Patients all relapsed after autologous stem cell transplantation, and there was variation in brentuximab vedotin exposure.

This sample comprised peripheral blood mononuclear cells (PBMCs), obtained before the fourth cycle of nivolumab. The receptor was isolated from a human donor with classical Hodgkin lymphoma. This chain links TRBV5-5 with TRBJ1-3; no clear D gene. The CDR3 here is CASSLGVLSGNTIYF. The CDR3 DNA is TGTGCCAGCAGCTTGGGGGTCCTCTCTGGAAACACCATATATTTT.